The 9 T cell receptor beta chains listed next were all sequenced from one sample in a study of OX40 agonist ivuxolimab in advanced cancers. Assay: immunoSEQ multiplex PCR; the TCRdb copy retains only in-frame clones and omits some. The top ten hold 5.5% to 7% of the sample, which has approximately 69,000 clones, about 85% seen once. Sequenced here: CD4+ or CD8+ T cells sorted from blood, sampled in a trial of the OX40 agonist ivuxolimab. Every receptor here comes from an adult with an advanced solid tumor such as melanoma, head and neck, liver or kidney cancer.

V gene TRBV5-6 combines with J gene TRBJ1-5; 7 nucleotides align to TRBD1. J lost 0 bases, V lost 1 base, and 10 bases had no gene match. In germline, CDR1 is SGHDT, CDR2 YYEEEE. CDR3 size: 18 residues. The CDR3: CASSLWTGYRYSNQPQHF. The CDR3 DNA reads as TGTGCCAGCAGCTTGTGGACAGGATACAGATATAGCAATCAGCCCCAGCATTTT.

This chain links TRBV11-2 with TRBJ1-5; 7 bases match TRBD1. Germline assignment: CDR1 SGHAT and CDR2 FQNNGV. The ends lost 4 bases at V and 2 bases at J; junction bases unmatched: 11. CDR3 size: 17 residues. In nucleotides, the CDR3 is TGTGCCAGCAGCTCACCCAGGGGGGGGCGCGGCAATCAGCCCCAGCATTTT. Translated: CASSSPRGGRGNQPQHF. The full variable domain, with the rest looked up from reference TRBV11-2 and TRBJ1-5, is EAGVAQSPRYKIIEKRQSVAFWCNPISGHATLYWYQQILGQGPKLLIQFQNNGVVDDSQLPKDRFSAERLKGVDSTLKIQPAKLEDSAVYLCASSSPRGGRGNQPQHFGDGTRLSIL.

The V call is TRBV19, the J call TRBJ1-5; D is perhaps TRBD1 (5 bases). This CDR3 comprises 16 residues. Between the trimmed V and J ends, which lost 5 bases and 5 bases, there was a span of 19 bases. The germline V gene encodes CDR1 LNHDA and CDR2 SQIVND (reference sequence). Here the CDR3 DNA reads TGTGCCAGTAGTCCGGGACGGGGGGATCCTTATCAGCCCCAGCATTTT. As protein: CASSPGRGDPYQPQHF.

The V gene is TRBV2, the J gene TRBJ2-3, with no clear D. This CDR3 comprises 14 residues. Germline assignment: CDR1 SNHLY and CDR2 FYNNEI. Trimming cost V 0 bases and J 6 bases, with 10 bases left between them. The CDR3 DNA reads TGTGCCAGCAGTGAAGCCCTGCTGGGGGATACGCAGTATTTT. Translating gives CASSEALLGDTQYF. The full variable domain, completed using reference TRBV2 and TRBJ2-3, is EPEVTQTPSHQVTQMGQEVILRCVPISNHLYFYWYRQILGQKVEFLVSFYNNEISEKSEIFDDQFSVERPDGSNFTLKIRSTKLEDSAMYFCASSEALLGDTQYFGPGTRLTVL.

The rearrangement uses TRBV4-1 and TRBJ1-3, with no clear D. Germline CDR1 is MGHRA and CDR2 is YSYEKL. V was cut by 3 bases and J by 4 bases, with 10 bases left in between. The CDR3 extends over 14 amino acids. The CDR3 DNA follows: TGCGCCAGCAGCCAGCCCACAGAGGGAAACACCATATATTTT. Its protein product is CASSQPTEGNTIYF.

This chain links TRBV4-1 with TRBJ1-1, with a possible D match to TRBD1 (5 bases). The ends were cut back, 0 bases at V and 5 bases at J, with 13 bases in the middle. The CDR3 consists of 15 residues. The V gene's germline CDR1 is MGHRA and CDR2 YSYEKL. CDR3 loop: CASSQEPQGATEAFF. DNA of the CDR3: TGCGCCAGCAGCCAAGAACCTCAAGGGGCGACTGAAGCTTTCTTT.

The sample holds one count of this clone. This chain joins TRBV28 and TRBJ2-7, with 13 bases that match TRBD2. V trimming: 5 bases; J trimming: 0 bases; junction bases outside the gene matches: 19. Germline V CDR1 and CDR2: MDHEN, SYDVKM. There are 21 residues in the CDR3. The CDR3 region is CASSTSFPGLAGPADSYEQYF. DNA of the CDR3: TGTGCCAGCAGTACCTCCTTCCCGGGACTAGCGGGACCCGCCGACTCCTACGAGCAGTACTTC.

The chain combines TRBV7-2 with TRBJ2-1, with D unresolved. With 2 bases removed from V and 9 bases from J, the gap between germline ends came to 11 bases. The CDR3 contains 13 residues. Germline-derived CDR1 and CDR2 are SGHTA and FQGNSA. CDR3 in amino acids: CASSLSDYSEQFF. The CDR3 coding sequence is TGTGCCAGCAGCTTAAGTGATTATAGTGAGCAGTTCTTC.

The V call is TRBV28, the J call TRBJ1-3, with D uncertain. Per germline, CDR1 MDHEN and CDR2 SYDVKM. The V and J ends lost 7 bases and 0 bases respectively, with 7 bases between them. This CDR3 is 13 amino acids long. CDR3 sequence reads: CASIGNSGNTIYF. CDR3 DNA sequence: TGTGCCAGCATCGGGAACTCTGGAAACACCATATATTTT.